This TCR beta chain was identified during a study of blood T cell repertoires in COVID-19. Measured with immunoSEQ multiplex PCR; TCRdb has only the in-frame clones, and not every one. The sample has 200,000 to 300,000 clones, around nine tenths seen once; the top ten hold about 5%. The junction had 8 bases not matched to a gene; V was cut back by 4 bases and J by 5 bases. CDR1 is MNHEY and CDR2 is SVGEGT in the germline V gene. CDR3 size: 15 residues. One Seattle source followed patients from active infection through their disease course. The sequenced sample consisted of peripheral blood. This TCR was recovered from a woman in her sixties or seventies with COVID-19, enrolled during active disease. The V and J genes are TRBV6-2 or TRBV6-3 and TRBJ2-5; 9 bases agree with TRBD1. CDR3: CASSLRTGAVETQYF. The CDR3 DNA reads TGTGCCAGCAGTTTACGGACAGGGGCGGTCGAGACCCAGTACTTC.